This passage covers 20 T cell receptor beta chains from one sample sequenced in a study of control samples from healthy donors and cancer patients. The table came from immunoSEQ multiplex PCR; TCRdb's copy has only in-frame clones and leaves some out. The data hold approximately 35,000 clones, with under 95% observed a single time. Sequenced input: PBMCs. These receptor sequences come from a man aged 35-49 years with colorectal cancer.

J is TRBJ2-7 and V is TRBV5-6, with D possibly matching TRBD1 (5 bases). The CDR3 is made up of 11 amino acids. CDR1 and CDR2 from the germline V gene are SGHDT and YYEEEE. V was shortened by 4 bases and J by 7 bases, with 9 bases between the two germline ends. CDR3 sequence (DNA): TGTGCCAGCAGCACGTCAGGGGAGCAGTACTTC. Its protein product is CASSTSGEQYF.

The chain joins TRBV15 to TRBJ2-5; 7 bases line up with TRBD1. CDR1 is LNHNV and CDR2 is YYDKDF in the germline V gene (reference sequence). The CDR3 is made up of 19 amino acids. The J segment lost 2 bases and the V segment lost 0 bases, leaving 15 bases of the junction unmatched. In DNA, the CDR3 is TGTGCCACCAGCAGAGATTCGGCCTTTTTGACAGGGCGGCAAGAGACCCAGTACTTC. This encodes CATSRDSAFLTGRQETQYF.

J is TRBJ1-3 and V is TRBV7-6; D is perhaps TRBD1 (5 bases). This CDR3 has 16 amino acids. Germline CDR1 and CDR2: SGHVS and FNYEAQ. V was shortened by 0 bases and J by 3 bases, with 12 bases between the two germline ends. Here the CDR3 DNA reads TGTGCCAGCAGCTTAGCGAGAAGGGGAAGTGGAAACACCATATATTTT. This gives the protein CASSLARRGSGNTIYF.

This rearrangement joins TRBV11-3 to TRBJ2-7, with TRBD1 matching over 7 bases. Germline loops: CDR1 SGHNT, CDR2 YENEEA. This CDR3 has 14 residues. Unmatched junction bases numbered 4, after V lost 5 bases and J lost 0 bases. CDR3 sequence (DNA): TGTGCCAGCAGCCCCCGGGACAGCTCCTACGAGCAGTACTTC. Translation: CASSPRDSSYEQYF. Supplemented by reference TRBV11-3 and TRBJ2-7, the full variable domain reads EAGVVQSPRYKIIEKKQPVAFWCNPISGHNTLYWYLQNLGQGPELLIRYENEEAVDDSQLPKDRFSAERLKGVDSTLKIQPAELGDSAVYLCASSPRDSSYEQYFGPGTRLTVT.

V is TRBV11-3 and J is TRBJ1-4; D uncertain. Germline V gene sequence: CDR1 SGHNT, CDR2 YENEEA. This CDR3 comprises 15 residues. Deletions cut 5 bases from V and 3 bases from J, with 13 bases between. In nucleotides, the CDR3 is TGTGCCAGCAGCCCGGGAGGGAGGGCTAATGAAAAACTGTTTTTT. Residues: CASSPGGRANEKLFF.

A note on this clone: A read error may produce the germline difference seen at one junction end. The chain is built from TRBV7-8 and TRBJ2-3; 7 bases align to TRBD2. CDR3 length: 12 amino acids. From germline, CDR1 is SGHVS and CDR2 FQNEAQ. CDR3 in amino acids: CASSFTEGLAVF. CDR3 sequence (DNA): TGTGCCAGCAGCTTTACGGAAGGCCTAGCGGTTTTT.

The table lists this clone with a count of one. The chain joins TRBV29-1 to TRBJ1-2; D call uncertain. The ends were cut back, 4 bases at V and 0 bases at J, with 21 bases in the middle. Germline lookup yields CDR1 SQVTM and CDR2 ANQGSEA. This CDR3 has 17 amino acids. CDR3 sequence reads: CSVGSSLGFTANYGYTF. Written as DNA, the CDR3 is TGCAGCGTTGGATCCTCTCTGGGCTTTACAGCTAACTATGGCTACACCTTC.

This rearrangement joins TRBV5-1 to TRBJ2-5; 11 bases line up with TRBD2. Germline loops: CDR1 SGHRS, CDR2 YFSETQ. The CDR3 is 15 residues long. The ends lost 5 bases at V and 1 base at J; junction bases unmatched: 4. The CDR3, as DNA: TGCGCCAGCAGACCTAGCGGGGGGAGCCAAGAGACCCAGTACTTC. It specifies CASRPSGGSQETQYF.

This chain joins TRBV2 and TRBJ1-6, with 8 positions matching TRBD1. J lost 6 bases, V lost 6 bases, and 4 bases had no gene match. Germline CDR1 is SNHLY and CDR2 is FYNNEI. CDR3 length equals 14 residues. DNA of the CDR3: TGTGCCAGCAGCCCGGGACAGGTTAATTCACCCCTCCACTTT. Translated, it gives CASSPGQVNSPLHF.

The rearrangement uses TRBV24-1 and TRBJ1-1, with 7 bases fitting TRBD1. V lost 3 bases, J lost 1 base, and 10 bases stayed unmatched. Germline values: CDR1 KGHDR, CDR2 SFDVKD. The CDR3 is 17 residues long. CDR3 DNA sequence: TGTGCCACCAGTGATGTCGAGACAGGGAGATGGAACACTGAAGCTTTCTTT. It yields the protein CATSDVETGRWNTEAFF.

CDR3 in amino acids: CATSGLGRSAEQYF. The CDR3, as DNA: TGTGCCACCAGTGGCCTAGGGAGGTCGGCCGAGCAGTACTTC. The V call is TRBV24-1, the J call TRBJ2-7; D possibly corresponds to TRBD2 (6 bases). Deletions cut 5 bases from V and 6 bases from J, with 16 bases between. Germline V gene lookup returns CDR1 KGHDR and CDR2 SFDVKD. The CDR3 totals 14 residues.

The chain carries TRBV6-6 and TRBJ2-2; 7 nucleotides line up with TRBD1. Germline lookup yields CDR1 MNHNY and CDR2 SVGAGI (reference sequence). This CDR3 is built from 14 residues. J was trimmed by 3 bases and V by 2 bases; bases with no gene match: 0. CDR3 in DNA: TGTGCCAGCAGTTACCAGGGGGACACCGGGGAGCTGTTTTTT. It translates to CASSYQGDTGELFF.

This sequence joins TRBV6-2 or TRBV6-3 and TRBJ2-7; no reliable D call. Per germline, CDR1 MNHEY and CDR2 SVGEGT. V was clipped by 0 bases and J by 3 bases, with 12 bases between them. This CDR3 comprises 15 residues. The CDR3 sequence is CASSYSGAGIYEQYF. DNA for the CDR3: TGTGCCAGCAGTTACTCAGGCGCCGGAATCTACGAGCAGTACTTC.

The CDR3 nucleotides are TGTGCCAGCCAAGGGGATTTCAATCAGCCCCAGCATTTT. This codes for CASQGDFNQPQHF. The genes are TRBV2 and TRBJ1-5, with D possibly TRBD1 on 5 matching bases. Germline V gives CDR1 SNHLY, CDR2 FYNNEI. The CDR3 contains 13 residues. V shed 8 bases and J shed 3 bases, with 11 bases lying between them.

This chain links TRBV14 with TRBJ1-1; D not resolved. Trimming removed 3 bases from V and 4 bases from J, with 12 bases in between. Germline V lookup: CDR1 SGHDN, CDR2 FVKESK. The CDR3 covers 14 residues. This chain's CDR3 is CASSHISGFTEAFF. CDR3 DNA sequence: TGTGCCAGCAGCCACATATCGGGTTTCACTGAAGCTTTCTTT.

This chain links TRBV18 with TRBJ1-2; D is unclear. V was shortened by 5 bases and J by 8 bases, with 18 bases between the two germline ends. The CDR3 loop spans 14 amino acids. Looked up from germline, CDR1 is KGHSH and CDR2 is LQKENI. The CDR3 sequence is CASSSPEGWRGYTF. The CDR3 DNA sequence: TGTGCCAGCTCATCCCCTGAAGGGTGGCGCGGCTACACCTTC.

The CDR3 loop is CASQARAKNSEAFF. The CDR3 DNA reads as TGCGCCAGCCAAGCAAGGGCGAAGAATAGCGAAGCTTTCTTT. The chain is built from TRBV10-1 and TRBJ1-1, with D unresolved. The germline V gene has CDR1 WNHNN and CDR2 SYGVQD (reference sequence). V was cut by 8 bases and J by 8 bases, with 21 bases left in between. CDR3 length equals 14 residues.

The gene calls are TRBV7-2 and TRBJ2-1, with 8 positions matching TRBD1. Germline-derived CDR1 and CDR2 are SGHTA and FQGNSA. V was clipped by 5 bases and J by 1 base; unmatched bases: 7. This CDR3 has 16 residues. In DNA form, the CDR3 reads TGTGCCAGCAGCCCGGACAGGGCCCGATCCTACAATGAGCAGTTCTTC. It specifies CASSPDRARSYNEQFF.

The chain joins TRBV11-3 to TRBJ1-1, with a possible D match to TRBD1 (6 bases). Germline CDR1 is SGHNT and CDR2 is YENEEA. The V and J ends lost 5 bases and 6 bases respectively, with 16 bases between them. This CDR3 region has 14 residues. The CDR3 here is CASSPGGTPAEAFF. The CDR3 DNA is TGTGCCAGCAGCCCCGGTGGGACACCGGCTGAAGCTTTCTTT.

The CDR3 DNA sequence: TGTGCCAGCACCCCAAGTGGGACAGGGAAAAACGAGCAGTACTTC. Its translation is CASTPSGTGKNEQYF. The chain uses TRBV6-5 and TRBJ2-7; 9 nucleotides agree with TRBD1. The CDR3 is 15 amino acids. The germline CDR1 and CDR2 sequences are MNHEY and SVGAGI. V trimming: 7 bases; J trimming: 5 bases; junction bases outside the gene matches: 12.